This entry lists 27 T cell receptor beta chains sequenced from one sample in a study of T cell changes during pregnancy in multiple sclerosis (dated 2019 in TCRdb). Receptor amplification or capture employed the immunoSEQ multiplex PCR assay. TCRdb's version of the immuneACCESS table is confined to in-frame rearrangements and falls short of the full clone set. An unresolved V gene accounts for under half of the shortfall where checked; the remainder is of unknown origin. This sample lists tens of thousands of clones; around nine tenths were detected once. The ten largest clones capture around 3.2% of the sample. This material consisted of peripheral blood, taken before pregnancy. The origin of the receptors is a female donor with multiple sclerosis, enrolled in a pregnancy study.

This chain links TRBV15 with TRBJ1-3; D call uncertain. The CDR3 runs to 17 residues. The germline V gene has CDR1 LNHNV and CDR2 YYDKDF (reference sequence). Trimming pared 1 base from V and 0 bases from J, leaving 13 bases between. The CDR3 nucleotides read TGTGCCACCAGCAGAGTGGGCACTGTGGGCTCTGGAAACACCATATATTTT. This sequence encodes CATSRVGTVGSGNTIYF.

This clone is categorized as medium-sized (0.01 to 0.1%). CDR3 DNA: TGTGCCAGCAGTGACTCAGCGGGAGGGCCCGGGGAGCTGTTTTTT. It specifies CASSDSAGGPGELFF. The chain has TRBV6-4 and TRBJ2-2; TRBD2 aligns across 10 bases. The CDR3 spans 15 residues. Trimming at V came to 0 bases and at J to 6 bases, leaving 1 base not matched to a gene. The germline V gene has CDR1 MRHNA and CDR2 SNTAGT.

The chain joins TRBV6-1 to TRBJ2-7, with 12 nucleotides matching TRBD1. Trimming at V came to 6 bases and at J to 5 bases, leaving 5 bases not matched to a gene. The length of the CDR3 is 14 residues. Germline CDR1 and CDR2: MNHNS and SASEGT. The CDR3 DNA reads TGTGCCAGCAGGAAAGGGACAGGGGGCCACGAGCAGTACTTC. It yields the protein CASRKGTGGHEQYF.

The chain is built from TRBV5-1 and TRBJ2-6; 10 positions match TRBD1. The germline V gene encodes CDR1 SGHRS and CDR2 YFSETQ. Trimming at V came to 4 bases and at J to 0 bases, leaving 13 bases not matched to a gene. This CDR3 contains 20 residues. Written as DNA, the CDR3 is TGCGCCAGCAGCGGGTGGACAGGGGGGCATATTCCCTCTGGGGCCAACGTCCTGACTTTC. Residues: CASSGWTGGHIPSGANVLTF.

The chain has TRBV9 and TRBJ2-3; TRBD2 is a possible D gene (6 bases). Germline CDR1 and CDR2: SGDLS and YYNGEE. The CDR3 sequence is 15 residues long. Trimming removed 4 bases from V and 2 bases from J, with 14 bases in between. In DNA, the CDR3 is TGTGCCAGCAGCCCGGGACTGGCTGACACAGATACGCAGTATTTT. Its protein is CASSPGLADTDTQYF.

The rearrangement uses TRBV6-5 and TRBJ2-7, with D possibly being TRBD2 (5 bases). This CDR3 contains 14 residues. Trimming removed 3 bases at V and 0 bases at J, with 9 bases between. Per the germline V gene, CDR1 is MNHEY and CDR2 is SVGAGI. CDR3 sequence (DNA): TGTGCCAGCAGTTATGATCGGGACTCCTACGAGCAGTACTTC. It yields the protein CASSYDRDSYEQYF.

This sequence joins TRBV10-1 and TRBJ2-1; the D gene is possibly TRBD1 (6 bases). Trimming removed 6 bases from V and 9 bases from J, with 15 bases in between. There are 13 residues in the CDR3. Germline V CDR1 and CDR2: WNHNN, SYGVQD (reference sequence). CDR3 coding DNA: TGCGCCAGCAGCGTACTTATAGGGGGTGAGCAGTTCTTC. Its protein product is CASSVLIGGEQFF.

The chain is built from TRBV7-8 and TRBJ1-2; D not certain. V lost 2 bases to trimming and J lost 0 bases, with 13 bases between them. Germline assignment: CDR1 SGHVS and CDR2 FQNEAQ. The CDR3 length is 16 residues. The CDR3 loop reads CASSLYVGQANYGYTF. The CDR3 nucleotides are TGTGCCAGCAGCTTATACGTGGGCCAAGCTAACTATGGCTACACCTTC.

This clone came up a few times. V usage is TRBV6-5 and J usage is TRBJ1-6; D not resolved. This CDR3 region has 13 residues. The V and J ends lost 0 bases and 14 bases respectively, with 11 bases between them. The germline CDR1 and CDR2 sequences are MNHEY and SVGAGI. Here the CDR3 reads CASSYSSRFALHF. CDR3 bases: TGTGCCAGCAGTTACTCGTCCAGGTTCGCCCTCCACTTT.

This sequence joins TRBV7-9 and TRBJ2-7, with a tentative D call TRBD1 (6 bases). Germline-derived CDR1 and CDR2 are SEHNR and FQNEAQ (reference sequence). The CDR3 covers 14 residues. The ends were cut back, 1 base at V and 1 base at J, with 8 bases in the middle. CDR3 bases: TGTGCCAGCAGCTTAGTACAGGGTTCCTACGAGCAGTACTTC. Its translation is CASSLVQGSYEQYF.

J is TRBJ2-7 and V is TRBV4-3; 8 bases line up with TRBD1. J gave up 7 bases and V 0 bases, and 5 bases lay outside the gene matches. The CDR3 runs 14 residues. Germline lookup yields CDR1 LGHNA and CDR2 YSLEER. The CDR3 spells CASSQETGGVEQYF. The CDR3 DNA is TGCGCCAGCAGCCAAGAAACAGGGGGAGTAGAGCAGTACTTC.

The chain couples TRBV11-3 to TRBJ2-5, with D possibly called TRBD1 or TRBD2 (6 bases each). The germline V gene has CDR1 SGHNT and CDR2 YENEEA. Trimming pared 5 bases from V and 1 base from J, leaving 23 bases between. The CDR3 length is 18 residues. The CDR3 reads CASSLGGRLTTSQETQYF. The DNA of the CDR3 is TGTGCCAGCAGCCTAGGGGGACGGCTCACGACTAGCCAAGAGACCCAGTACTTC.

The chain combines TRBV5-1 with TRBJ1-2; no reliable D call. The CDR3 sequence is 12 residues long. The germline V gene has CDR1 SGHRS and CDR2 YFSETQ. Trimming left V 5 bases short and J 1 base short, with 6 bases between. The CDR3 bases are TGCGCCAGCAGGTCAGTTAACTATGGCTACACCTTC. This codes for CASRSVNYGYTF.

The chain couples TRBV7-9 to TRBJ2-5, with 13 bases aligning to TRBD2. The CDR3 has 16 amino acids. The V gene's germline CDR1 is SEHNR and CDR2 FQNEAQ (reference sequence). Unmatched junction bases numbered 12, after V lost 5 bases and J lost 9 bases. CDR3 in DNA: TGTGCCAGCAGCGCGCTAAGGACTAGCGGGGGTCGGGCCCAGTACTTC. It yields the protein CASSALRTSGGRAQYF.

This chain uses TRBV7-8 with TRBJ1-4, with D unresolved. Germline assignment: CDR1 SGHVS and CDR2 FQNEAQ. Trimming pared 0 bases from V and 7 bases from J, leaving 12 bases between. The length of the CDR3 is 15 residues. CDR3 sequence reads: CASSLALGRGEKLFF. The CDR3 DNA sequence: TGTGCCAGCAGCTTAGCGCTAGGGAGAGGTGAAAAACTGTTTTTT.

The CDR3 nucleotides read TGTGCCACCCGACCGCGGGTGGGGGAGCTGTTTTTT. This gives the protein CATRPRVGELFF. The J gene is TRBJ2-2, the V gene TRBV6-5; a weak D match, TRBD2 (5 bases). The CDR3 extends over 12 amino acids. The germline V gene has CDR1 MNHEY and CDR2 SVGAGI. V was trimmed by 10 bases and J by 8 bases, leaving 14 bases between them.

The chain recombines TRBV29-1 with TRBJ1-1; a weak D match, TRBD1 (6 bases). The CDR3 is made up of 13 amino acids. Germline V gives CDR1 SQVTM, CDR2 ANQGSEA. Trimming removed 5 bases from V and 1 base from J, with 11 bases in between. The CDR3 region has the DNA TGCAGCGTTTGGGGGGGGCAGAACACTGAAGCTTTCTTT. Translation: CSVWGGQNTEAFF.

The gene calls are TRBV9 and TRBJ2-5; possibly TRBD1 for D (6 bases). Germline CDR1 is SGDLS and CDR2 is YYNGEE. Trimming left V 3 bases short and J 1 base short, with 10 bases between. This CDR3 spans 14 amino acids. This CDR3 reads CASSETGPQETQYF. The CDR3 coding sequence is TGTGCCAGCAGCGAAACAGGGCCCCAAGAGACCCAGTACTTC.

The chain couples TRBV11-2 to TRBJ1-1, with a tentative D call TRBD1 (6 bases). The CDR3 extends over 14 amino acids. Germline CDR1 reads SGHAT; CDR2 reads FQNNGV. V gave up 3 bases and J gave up 5 bases, with 13 bases separating them. Here the CDR3 DNA reads TGTGCCAGCAGCTTGCAGGGGCGCCTGACTGAAGCTTTCTTT. Translation: CASSLQGRLTEAFF.

The chain combines TRBV14 with TRBJ1-1, with D possibly being TRBD1 (6 bases). This CDR3 is 13 amino acids long. V lost 3 bases and J 5 bases, leaving 10 bases between the germline ends. CDR1 and CDR2 (germline): SGHDN, FVKESK. The CDR3: CASSQLQGTEAFF. The DNA for the CDR3 is TGTGCCAGCAGCCAGCTACAGGGAACTGAAGCTTTCTTT.

The chain uses TRBV6-1 and TRBJ2-4; 7 bases match TRBD1. With 5 bases clipped from V and 9 bases from J, the junction kept 4 bases outside the gene matches. Germline loops: CDR1 MNHNS, CDR2 SASEGT. CDR3 length: 12 residues. In DNA, the CDR3 is TGTGCCAGCAGTCGGGACAGTGGCATTCAGTACTTC. It specifies CASSRDSGIQYF.

The V and J genes are TRBV29-1 and TRBJ1-2; 10 nucleotides line up with TRBD1. The CDR3 contains 13 residues. Germline CDR1 and CDR2: SQVTM and ANQGSEA. V was pared by 6 bases and J by 2 bases, with 3 bases of the junction left unmatched. Written as DNA, the CDR3 is TGCAGCGTAGACAGGGGGCAAAACTATGGCTACACCTTC. Protein product: CSVDRGQNYGYTF.

The chain links TRBV29-1 to TRBJ1-1; D may be TRBD1 (5 bases). CDR1 is SQVTM and CDR2 is ANQGSEA in the germline V gene. This CDR3 region has 14 residues. V was pared by 0 bases and J by 3 bases, with 11 bases between. In DNA form, the CDR3 reads TGCAGCGTTGAAGAAGTAAAGGGGTACACTGAAGCTTTCTTT. This gives the protein CSVEEVKGYTEAFF.

The chain combines TRBV7-9 with TRBJ1-1; 9 bases line up with TRBD1. V trimming: 5 bases; J trimming: 3 bases; junction bases outside the gene matches: 7. The length of the CDR3 is 15 residues. Germline V lookup: CDR1 SEHNR, CDR2 FQNEAQ (reference sequence). The CDR3 DNA reads as TGTGCCAGCAGCCTAGGGGACAGGGTCTACACTGAAGCTTTCTTT. This gives the protein CASSLGDRVYTEAFF.

This sequence joins TRBV4-3 and TRBJ1-2; 7 nucleotides line up with TRBD1. Per the germline V gene, CDR1 is LGHNA and CDR2 is YSLEER. The CDR3 length is 15 residues. The V segment lost 0 bases and the J segment 5 bases; nucleotides outside the gene matches: 6. CDR3 in DNA: TGCGCCAGCAGCCAAGAGAGGGGACAGTATTATGGCTACACCTTC. This codes for CASSQERGQYYGYTF.

DNA of the CDR3: TGTGCCAGCTCAACGAGCGGAGGAGATGGCTACACCTTC. Translating gives CASSTSGGDGYTF. The genes are TRBV18 and TRBJ1-2; D unclear. The CDR3 has 13 residues. Germline V CDR1 and CDR2: KGHSH, LQKENI. V lost 5 bases and J lost 6, with 13 bases in between.

The chain carries TRBV6-5 and TRBJ1-1, with TRBD1 identical over 7 bases. V lost 5 bases to trimming and J lost 4 bases; unmatched junction nucleotides: 7. Germline CDR1 and CDR2: MNHEY and SVGAGI. The CDR3 length is 14 residues. The CDR3 spells CASSDHQGVTEAFF. The CDR3 DNA is TGTGCCAGCAGTGACCATCAGGGGGTCACTGAAGCTTTCTTT.